Detailed here is one TCR beta chain. The antigen is not known. Using its own MiXCR run on the 5' RACE reads, TCRdb lists one record per CDR3 protein. This table holds 53,000 or so distinct CDR3 sequences, 7% to 9% found once. This sample is part of a study of early T cells in non-severe SARS-CoV-2 infection. Study-wide findings and caveats: The study's VDJdb matching favored anti-spike CD8 responses and missed private and CD4 specificities.

V lost 2 bases and J 6 bases, leaving 9 bases between the germline ends. Looked up from germline, CDR1 is ENHRY and CDR2 is SYGVKD. This CDR3 comprises 13 residues. This receptor was obtained from an adult who was a healthcare worker with PCR-confirmed SARS-CoV-2 infection or an uninfected control (not recorded which). Sequencing used whole blood. The chain uses TRBV10-3 and TRBJ2-3; D gene uncertain. CDR3 residues: CAISEPPGDTQYF. The CDR3 DNA follows: TGTGCCATCAGTGAGCCACCCGGGGATACGCAGTATTTT.